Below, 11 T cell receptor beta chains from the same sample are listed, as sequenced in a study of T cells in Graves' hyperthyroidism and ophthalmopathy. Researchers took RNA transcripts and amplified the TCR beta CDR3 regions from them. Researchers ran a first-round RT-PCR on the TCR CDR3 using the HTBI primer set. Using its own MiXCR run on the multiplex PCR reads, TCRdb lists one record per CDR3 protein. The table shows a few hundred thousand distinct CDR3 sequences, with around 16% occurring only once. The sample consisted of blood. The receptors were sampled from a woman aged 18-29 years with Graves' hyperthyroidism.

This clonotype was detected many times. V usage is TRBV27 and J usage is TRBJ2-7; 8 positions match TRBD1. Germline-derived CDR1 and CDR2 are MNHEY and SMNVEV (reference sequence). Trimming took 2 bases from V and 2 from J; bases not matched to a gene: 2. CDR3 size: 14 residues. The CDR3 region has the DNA TGTGCCAGCAGTTTACTACAGGGGGCCTACGAGCAGTACTTC. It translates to CASSLLQGAYEQYF.

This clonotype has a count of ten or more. Here the CDR3 reads CASSLEGVDTEAFF. As DNA, the CDR3 is TGCGCCAGCAGCTTGGAAGGGGTGGACACTGAAGCTTTCTTT. The chain is built from TRBV5-1 and TRBJ1-1, with TRBD1 as a possible D gene (5 bases). The CDR3 length is 14 residues. Germline V gene data show CDR1 as SGHRS and CDR2 as YFSETQ. The V end was cut by 0 bases, the J end by 3 bases, with 9 bases between. The variable domain in full, with the rest retrieved from reference TRBV5-1 and TRBJ1-1, is KAGVTQTPRYLIKTRGQQVTLSCSPISGHRSVSWYQQTPGQGLQFLFEYFSETQRNKGNFPGRFSGRQFSNSRSEMNVSTLELGDSALYLCASSLEGVDTEAFFGQGTRLTVV.

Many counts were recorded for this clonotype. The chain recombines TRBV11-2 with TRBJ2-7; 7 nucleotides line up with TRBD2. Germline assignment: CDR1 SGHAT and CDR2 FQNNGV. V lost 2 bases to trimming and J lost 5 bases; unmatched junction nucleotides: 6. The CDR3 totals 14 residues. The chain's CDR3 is CASSLLGRGDEQYF. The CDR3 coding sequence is TGTGCCAGCAGCTTACTAGGGAGGGGCGACGAGCAGTACTTC.

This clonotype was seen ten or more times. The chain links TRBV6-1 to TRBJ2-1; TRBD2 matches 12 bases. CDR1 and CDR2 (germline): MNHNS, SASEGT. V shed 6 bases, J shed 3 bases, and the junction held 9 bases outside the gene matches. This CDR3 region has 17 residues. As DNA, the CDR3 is TGTGCCAGCAGCGCCCGGACTAGCGGGAAGGACTACAATGAGCAGTTCTTC. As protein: CASSARTSGKDYNEQFF.

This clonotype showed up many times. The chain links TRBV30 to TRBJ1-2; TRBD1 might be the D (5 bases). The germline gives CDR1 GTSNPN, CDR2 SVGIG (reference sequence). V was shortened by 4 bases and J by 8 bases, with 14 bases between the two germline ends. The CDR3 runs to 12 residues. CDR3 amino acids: CAWTGGGEGYTF. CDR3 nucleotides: TGTGCCTGGACGGGTGGGGGGGAAGGCTACACCTTC.

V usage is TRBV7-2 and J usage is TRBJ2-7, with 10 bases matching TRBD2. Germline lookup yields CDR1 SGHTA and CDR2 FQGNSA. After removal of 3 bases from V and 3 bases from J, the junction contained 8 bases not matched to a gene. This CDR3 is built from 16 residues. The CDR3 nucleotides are TGTGCCAGCAGCTTGCTAGCGGGAGAGGAGAACTACGAGCAGTACTTC. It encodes CASSLLAGEENYEQYF.

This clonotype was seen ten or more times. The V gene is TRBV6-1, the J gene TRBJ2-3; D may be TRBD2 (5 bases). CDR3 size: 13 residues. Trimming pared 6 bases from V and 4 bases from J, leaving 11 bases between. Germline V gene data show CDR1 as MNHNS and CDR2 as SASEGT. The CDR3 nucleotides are TGTGCCAGCAGGAGACGGGGTTCAGATACGCAGTATTTT. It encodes CASRRRGSDTQYF.

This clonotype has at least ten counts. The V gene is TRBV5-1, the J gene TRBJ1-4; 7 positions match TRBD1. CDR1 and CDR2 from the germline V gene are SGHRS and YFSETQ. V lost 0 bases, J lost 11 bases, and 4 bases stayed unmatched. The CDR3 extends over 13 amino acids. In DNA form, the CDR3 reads TGCGCCAGCAGCTTGGAACAGGGGTGGAAACTGTTTTTT. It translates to CASSLEQGWKLFF.

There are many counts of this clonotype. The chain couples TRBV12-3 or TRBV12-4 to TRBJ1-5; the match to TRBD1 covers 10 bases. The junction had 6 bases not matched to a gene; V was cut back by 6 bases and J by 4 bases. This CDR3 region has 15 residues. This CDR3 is CASSRGTGVNQPQHF. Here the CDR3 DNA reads TGTGCCAGCAGCCGTGGGACAGGGGTGAATCAGCCCCAGCATTTT.

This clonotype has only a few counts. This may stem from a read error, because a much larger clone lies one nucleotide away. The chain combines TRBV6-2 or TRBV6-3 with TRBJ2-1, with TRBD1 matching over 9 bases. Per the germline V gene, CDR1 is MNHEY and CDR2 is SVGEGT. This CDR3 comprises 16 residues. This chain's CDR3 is CASRQRQGGIYNEQSF. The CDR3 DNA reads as TGTGCCAGCAGACAACGACAGGGGGGGATATACAATGAGCAGTCCTTC.

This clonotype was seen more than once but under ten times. The CDR3 here is CAISPQGQGRYNEQFF. The CDR3 DNA sequence: TGTGCCATCAGTCCTCAAGGGCAGGGGCGCTACAATGAGCAGTTCTTC. The chain has TRBV10-3 and TRBJ2-1; TRBD1 might be the D (6 bases). The CDR3 runs 16 residues. V lost 5 bases and J lost 3, with 17 bases in between. Germline CDR1 reads ENHRY; CDR2 reads SYGVKD.